This entry lists 26 T cell receptor beta chains sequenced from one sample in a study of control samples from healthy donors and cancer patients. The table came from immunoSEQ multiplex PCR; TCRdb's copy has only in-frame clones and leaves some out. The data show approximately 90,000 clones, 88% seen once. The sequencing input was blood. These TCRs come from a woman aged 70-85 years in good health.

The chain uses TRBV7-9 and TRBJ2-3; TRBD2 might be the D (6 bases). Looked up from germline, CDR1 is SEHNR and CDR2 is FQNEAQ (reference sequence). The CDR3 length is 15 residues. V was shortened by 8 bases and J by 3 bases, with 18 bases between the two germline ends. In DNA form, the CDR3 reads TGTGCCAGCGGGCCCCCGGGGGTGTCTACAGATACGCAGTATTTT. It codes for CASGPPGVSTDTQYF.

This rearrangement joins TRBV5-1 to TRBJ2-2; a possible D gene is TRBD1 (5 bases). CDR1 and CDR2 (germline): SGHRS, YFSETQ. The V end lost 0 bases, the J end lost 2 bases, and 8 bases lay between the germline ends. This CDR3 comprises 15 residues. Here the CDR3 DNA reads TGCGCCAGCAGCTTGGGGCAGGGAAACACCGGGGAGCTGTTTTTT. Amino acids: CASSLGQGNTGELFF.

The chain has TRBV5-6 and TRBJ2-1, with unresolved D. V gave up 3 bases and J gave up 3 bases, with 7 bases separating them. Germline values: CDR1 SGHDT, CDR2 YYEEEE. The CDR3 runs to 13 residues. The CDR3 here is CASSSTFYNEQFF. CDR3 DNA: TGTGCCAGCAGCTCAACCTTCTACAATGAGCAGTTCTTC.

V and J are TRBV9 and TRBJ2-1; D gene uncertain. Trimming removed 4 bases at V and 8 bases at J, with 16 bases between. The CDR3 runs to 14 residues. Germline CDR1 is SGDLS and CDR2 is YYNGEE. DNA for the CDR3: TGTGCCAGCAGCTTCAGGATCCCTGACGATGAGCAGTTCTTC. Its translation is CASSFRIPDDEQFF.

The table lists this clone with a count of one. The V and J genes are TRBV12-3 or TRBV12-4 and TRBJ1-2; D is uncertain. CDR3 size: 12 residues. V shed 5 bases and J shed 5 bases, with 9 bases lying between them. The DNA for the CDR3 is TGTGCCAGCAGTCCCGGGTTATATGGCTACACCTTC. This translates into CASSPGLYGYTF.

This chain links TRBV15 with TRBJ2-1; unclear D gene. CDR3 length equals 16 residues. The V end lost 4 bases, the J end lost 0 bases, and 13 bases lay between the germline ends. Germline CDR1 is LNHNV and CDR2 is YYDKDF (reference sequence). CDR3 sequence: CATSTTVVHSYNEQFF. Written as DNA, the CDR3 is TGTGCCACCAGCACTACTGTGGTCCACTCCTACAATGAGCAGTTCTTC.

This chain connects TRBV7-9 to TRBJ1-1; the D gene is possibly TRBD1 (5 bases). Trimming stripped 8 bases from V and 5 bases from J, with 12 bases between. The CDR3 is 12 residues long. CDR1 is SEHNR and CDR2 is FQNEAQ in the germline V gene (reference sequence). The CDR3 is CASSEGVTEAFF. The CDR3 DNA follows: TGTGCCAGCTCTGAAGGGGTTACTGAAGCTTTCTTT.

This clone was picked up one time. The chain has TRBV11-3 and TRBJ2-1; TRBD2 aligns across 8 bases. This CDR3 is built from 15 residues. Germline V gives CDR1 SGHNT, CDR2 YENEEA. V gave up 0 bases and J gave up 6 bases; unmatched junction bases: 4. The CDR3 DNA reads TGTGCCAGCAGCTTAGACGGGGGGGCGTCCAATGAGCAGTTCTTC. It yields the protein CASSLDGGASNEQFF.

V usage is TRBV18 and J usage is TRBJ1-4, with 8 bases matching TRBD1. This CDR3 contains 13 residues. Germline V CDR1 and CDR2: KGHSH, LQKENI. The ends lost 4 bases at V and 5 bases at J; junction bases unmatched: 0. The CDR3 region has the DNA TGTGCCAGCTCACGGGACAGGAATGAAAAACTGTTTTTT. Encoded protein: CASSRDRNEKLFF.

The chain employs TRBV6-6 and TRBJ1-1, with TRBD1 identical over 9 bases. Germline CDR1 and CDR2: MNHNY and SVGAGI (reference sequence). The CDR3 spans 14 residues. Losses at the gene ends were 5 bases for V and 1 base for J; bases not matched to a gene: 2. In DNA, the CDR3 is TGTGCCAGCAGTCCGACAGGGGGGAACACTGAAGCTTTCTTT. Amino acid sequence: CASSPTGGNTEAFF.

The chain uses TRBV19 and TRBJ1-4; perhaps TRBD1 as D (5 bases). This CDR3 region has 15 residues. The germline V gene has CDR1 LNHDA and CDR2 SQIVND (reference sequence). The V end was cut by 7 bases, the J end by 10 bases, with 22 bases between. CDR3: CASTDLRDGEGKLFF. In DNA form, the CDR3 reads TGTGCCAGTACCGACCTCCGGGACGGTGAGGGAAAACTGTTTTTT.

In its sample, this clone was seen once. The chain is built from TRBV2 and TRBJ1-1; D call uncertain. The CDR3 has 15 residues. Trimming cost V 6 bases and J 0 bases, with 14 bases left between them. Germline V gene lookup returns CDR1 SNHLY and CDR2 FYNNEI. This CDR3 reads CASSLRRIMNTEAFF. In DNA form, the CDR3 reads TGTGCCAGCAGCCTGAGGCGGATTATGAACACTGAAGCTTTCTTT.

The rearrangement joins TRBV11-2 to TRBJ2-7; D gene unclear. This CDR3 spans 11 amino acids. With 5 bases removed from V and 3 bases from J, the gap between germline ends came to 5 bases. Germline V lookup: CDR1 SGHAT, CDR2 FQNNGV. Here the CDR3 DNA reads TGTGCCAGCAGCGTGCACTACGAGCAGTACTTC. It is translated as CASSVHYEQYF. The full variable domain, with the rest looked up from reference TRBV11-2 and TRBJ2-7, is EAGVAQSPRYKIIEKRQSVAFWCNPISGHATLYWYQQILGQGPKLLIQFQNNGVVDDSQLPKDRFSAERLKGVDSTLKIQPAKLEDSAVYLCASSVHYEQYFGPGTRLTVT.

This sequence joins TRBV7-2 and TRBJ2-7, with a possible D match to TRBD1 (6 bases). V gave up 0 bases and J gave up 2 bases, with 11 bases separating them. Germline V gives CDR1 SGHTA, CDR2 FQGNSA. The CDR3 length is 15 residues. The CDR3 reads CASSLAPQGPYEQYF. CDR3 bases: TGTGCCAGCAGCTTAGCGCCACAGGGCCCCTACGAGCAGTACTTC.

The chain joins TRBV11-2 to TRBJ1-1; no clear D gene. The length of the CDR3 is 13 residues. The germline gives CDR1 SGHAT, CDR2 FQNNGV. V was trimmed by 1 base and J by 2 bases, leaving 5 bases between them. The CDR3, as DNA: TGTGCCAGCAGCTTAGGGGCCAACACTGAAGCTTTCTTT. Amino acid sequence: CASSLGANTEAFF.

The CDR3 sequence is CASSELDYGYTF. The DNA for the CDR3 is TGTGCCAGCAGTGAACTGGACTATGGCTACACCTTC. The V and J genes are TRBV6-1 and TRBJ1-2; no firm D call. V was cut by 2 bases and J by 3 bases, with 4 bases left in between. The CDR3 loop spans 12 amino acids. The germline V gene has CDR1 MNHNS and CDR2 SASEGT.

The chain couples TRBV7-2 to TRBJ1-6, with 7 bases lining up with TRBD1. J lost 10 bases, V lost 5 bases, and 5 bases had no gene match. Germline loops: CDR1 SGHTA, CDR2 FQGNSA. The CDR3 extends over 13 amino acids. CDR3 bases: TGTGCCAGCAGCCAAGGACAGGAATCACCCCTCCACTTT. Translation gives CASSQGQESPLHF.

The chain joins TRBV6-5 to TRBJ1-6, with no clear D. This CDR3 is 13 amino acids long. Germline assignment: CDR1 MNHEY and CDR2 SVGAGI. Trimming removed 7 bases from V and 8 bases from J, with 12 bases in between. The DNA of the CDR3 is TGTGCCAGCATTACGGCGGGATATTCACCCCTCCACTTT. It encodes CASITAGYSPLHF.

The V gene is TRBV5-8, the J gene TRBJ1-5, with TRBD1 matching over 11 bases. After removal of 2 bases from V and 6 bases from J, the junction contained 4 bases not matched to a gene. Per germline, CDR1 SGHTS and CDR2 YDEGEE. This CDR3 spans 15 amino acids. Written as DNA, the CDR3 is TGTGCCAGCAGCTTAGGACAGGGGGCTGCTCAGCCCCAGCATTTT. It is translated as CASSLGQGAAQPQHF.

This chain connects TRBV5-6 to TRBJ1-1, with D tentatively TRBD1 (5 bases). V was trimmed by 3 bases and J by 2 bases, leaving 23 bases between them. The CDR3 is 18 residues long. The V gene's germline CDR1 is SGHDT and CDR2 YYEEEE. For the CDR3, the DNA is TGTGCCAGCAGCTGGTGGGGGGAGATAGCGGGAACTAACACTGAAGCTTTCTTT. Amino acid sequence: CASSWWGEIAGTNTEAFF.

The genes are TRBV9 and TRBJ1-3, with D possibly matching TRBD1 (6 bases). CDR1 is SGDLS and CDR2 is YYNGEE in the germline V gene. The CDR3 totals 15 residues. V was cut by 0 bases and J by 5 bases, with 12 bases left in between. The CDR3, as DNA: TGTGCCAGCAGCGTAGAGGGGGGGAATAGAAACACCATATATTTT. Protein sequence: CASSVEGGNRNTIYF.

The chain recombines TRBV6-5 with TRBJ1-2, with unresolved D. Per the germline V gene, CDR1 is MNHEY and CDR2 is SVGAGI. The CDR3 spans 13 residues. V gave up 6 bases and J gave up 3 bases, with 11 bases separating them. CDR3 residues: CASSLGQDYGYTF. The CDR3 bases are TGTGCCAGCAGCCTAGGGCAGGACTATGGCTACACCTTC.

The V call is TRBV6-1, the J call TRBJ1-3, with 9 bases lining up with TRBD1. Trimming cost V 0 bases and J 2 bases; bases outside gene matches: 2. The V gene's germline CDR1 is MNHNS and CDR2 SASEGT. CDR3 length: 16 amino acids. The CDR3 spells CASSEAGTGPGNTIYF. CDR3 DNA: TGTGCCAGCAGTGAAGCGGGGACAGGGCCTGGAAACACCATATATTTT.

This sequence joins TRBV18 and TRBJ1-1, with D hard to call. CDR1 KGHSH and CDR2 LQKENI come from the germline V gene. The CDR3 length is 16 residues. V was trimmed by 2 bases and J by 1 base, leaving 14 bases between them. In DNA, the CDR3 is TGTGCCAGCTCACCAGAGGTCCTGCAGACGAACACTGAAGCTTTCTTT. Encoded protein: CASSPEVLQTNTEAFF. Combining the CDR3 with reference TRBV18 and TRBJ1-1 gives the whole variable domain NAGVMQNPRHLVRRRGQEARLRCSPMKGHSHVYWYRQLPEEGLKFMVYLQKENIIDESGMPKERFSAEFPKEGPSILRIQQVVRGDSAAYFCASSPEVLQTNTEAFFGQGTRLTVV.

V usage is TRBV27 and J usage is TRBJ2-4; weak D call: TRBD2 (6 bases). V lost 5 bases and J 6 bases, leaving 17 bases between the germline ends. The germline CDR1 and CDR2 sequences are MNHEY and SMNVEV (reference sequence). The CDR3 covers 15 residues. CDR3 sequence: CASSLEGQKGNIQYF. Written as DNA, the CDR3 is TGTGCCAGCAGTCTGGAGGGCCAAAAGGGAAACATTCAGTACTTC.

The rearrangement uses TRBV7-8 and TRBJ2-1; perhaps TRBD2 as D (7 bases). V was cut by 1 base and J by 4 bases, with 14 bases left in between. The germline V gene encodes CDR1 SGHVS and CDR2 FQNEAQ. The CDR3 loop spans 16 amino acids. The CDR3 nucleotides are TGTGCCAGCAGCTTAGTAGGGGGACTACCTTACAATGAGCAGTTCTTC. As protein: CASSLVGGLPYNEQFF.